The 7 T cell receptor beta chains below come from one sample, sequenced in a study of metastatic and nonmetastatic thyroid tumors. TCRdb re-called the PCR reads via MiXCR. This table holds about 3,500 clones, just over 35% found once. Thyroid surgery was preceded by no treatment in any patient. Sequences were obtained from adjacent normal tissue. These receptors came from a female donor with papillary thyroid cancer or a benign thyroid nodule (not recorded which). Some clones in this sample may be carry-over from other donors' samples.

Many counts were recorded for this clone. The rearrangement uses TRBV6-1 and TRBJ1-2; D call uncertain. Germline V gene sequence: CDR1 MNHNS, CDR2 SASEGT. V lost 5 bases, J lost 0 bases, and 7 bases lay in between. The CDR3 sequence is 13 residues long. The CDR3 protein is CASSPGANYGYTF. Written as DNA, the CDR3 is TGTGCCAGCAGTCCAGGAGCTAACTATGGCTACACCTTC.

On this clone: Likely a read error: the CDR3 ends without its conserved phenylalanine or tryptophan. The chain has TRBV6-4 and TRBJ2-3; tentative D call: TRBD2 (6 bases). Looked up from germline, CDR1 is MRHNA and CDR2 is SNTAGT. The CDR3 runs to 17 residues. The CDR3 DNA reads as TGTGCCAGCAGTGACCGACGGGGGTGGTCGGACGCAGATCCGCAGTATTGT. Protein sequence: CASSDRRGWSDADPQYC.

This clone has only a few counts. The gene calls are TRBV6-1 and TRBJ2-7, with D maybe TRBD2 (7 bases). CDR1 and CDR2 (germline): MNHNS, SASEGT. CDR3 size: 14 residues. Trimming removed 3 bases from V and 1 base from J, with 10 bases in between. CDR3 sequence reads: CASSERGRSYEQYF. The CDR3 bases are TGTGCCAGCAGTGAGCGGGGGCGATCCTACGAGCAGTACTTC.

This clone occurred many times. This chain's CDR3 is CASSFEGRSEQYF. Here the CDR3 DNA reads TGTGCCAGCAGCTTCGAGGGACGGAGCGAGCAGTACTTC. This chain links TRBV28 with TRBJ2-7; D possibly matches TRBD1 or TRBD2 (5 bases each). CDR1 and CDR2 from the germline V gene are MDHEN and SYDVKM. Trimming stripped 6 bases from V and 6 bases from J, with 15 bases between. CDR3 length equals 13 residues.

On this clone: The junction shows a germline mismatch at one end, possibly a read error. V is TRBV6-5 and J is TRBJ2-2, with 10 bases matching TRBD2. The CDR3 is 16 amino acids. Per the germline V gene, CDR1 is MNHEY and CDR2 is SVGAGI. The CDR3 sequence is CASSHKGLAATGELFF. CDR3 in DNA: TGCGCCAGCAGTCACAAAGGACTAGCGGCCACCGGGGAGCTTTTTTTT.

This clone ranks as large. This chain connects TRBV27 to TRBJ2-3; D perhaps matches TRBD1 (6 bases). The V gene lost 5 bases and the J gene lost 4 bases, with 10 bases spanning the gap. The germline CDR1 and CDR2 sequences are MNHEY and SMNVEV (reference sequence). There are 13 residues in the CDR3. CDR3 nucleotides: TGTGCCAGCAGTACGACAGGCCCAGATACGCAGTATTTT. Its protein is CASSTTGPDTQYF.

A few counts support this clone. The chain uses TRBV2 and TRBJ1-5; 7 bases align to TRBD1. CDR1 and CDR2 (germline): SNHLY, FYNNEI. Trimming removed 3 bases from V and 2 bases from J; junction bases left unmatched: 7. This CDR3 has 16 residues. This CDR3 is CASSDRGVRGNQPQHF. The CDR3 DNA is TGTGCCAGCAGTGACAGGGGGGTTAGAGGCAATCAGCCCCAGCATTTT.